The sequence of this T cell receptor (beta chain) was determined in a study of T cells in Graves' hyperthyroidism and ophthalmopathy. The V and J ends lost 0 bases and 0 bases respectively, with 9 bases between them. Germline assignment: CDR1 SGHRS and CDR2 YFSETQ. The CDR3 has 15 residues. This clonotype occurred many times. TCR beta CDR3 sequences were amplified from RNA transcripts. The HTBI set primed first-round TCR CDR3 RT-PCR. TCRdb analysed the multiplex PCR reads with MiXCR anew, one entry per CDR3 protein. Among around 480,000 distinct CDR3 sequences listed, about an eighth were seen once. This TCR was sampled from a woman aged 18-30 years with Graves' hyperthyroidism. Sequenced sample: blood. The rearrangement uses TRBV5-1 and TRBJ1-1; TRBD1 might be the D (5 bases). The CDR3 here is CASSLAAGLNTEAFF. The CDR3 coding sequence is TGCGCCAGCAGCTTGGCCGCAGGGTTGAACACTGAAGCTTTCTTT.